This T cell receptor beta chain was sequenced in a study of liver allograft versus peripheral blood T cells. About the research overall: Comparing T cell receptor repertoires in transplanted livers with those in recipients' peripheral blood was part of the design.

Looked up from germline, CDR1 is SQVTM and CDR2 is ANQGSEA. CDR3 size: 14 residues. Trimming took off 7 bases at V and 8 bases at J, with 23 bases between the two ends. Each CDR3 protein is one row after TCRdb ran MiXCR on the reads. Of 14,000 or so distinct CDR3 sequences detected, roughly 20% appear once; the ten largest clones hold roughly 5.8%. This clonotype has a count of ten or more. The sequence was collected from a human patient who had a liver transplant. The T cells may come from the graft donor. The genes are TRBV29-1 and TRBJ1-1; D is perhaps TRBD1 (6 bases). In nucleotides, the CDR3 is TGCAGCGGCGTCCGGGGGGGGGGCGCGGGAGAAGCTTTCTTT. Translating it yields CSGVRGGGAGEAFF.